This passage covers 15 T cell receptor beta chains from one sample sequenced in a study of blood T cell repertoires in COVID-19. This table comes from immunoSEQ multiplex PCR, and its TCRdb copy is limited to in-frame clones, with some not included. The data hold about 430,000 clones, with 80% to 90% observed a single time. Sequencing input: PBMCs or T cells enriched from blood (not recorded which). The receptors stem from a man between 25 and 39 years old who had recovered from COVID-19.

The chain has TRBV6-5 and TRBJ1-5, with 9 bases identical to TRBD1. V shed 6 bases, J shed 5 bases, and the junction held 5 bases outside the gene matches. CDR1 MNHEY and CDR2 SVGAGI come from the germline V gene. This CDR3 has 14 residues. The CDR3 loop is CASRPGQGHQPQHF. The CDR3 DNA reads as TGTGCCAGCAGGCCGGGACAGGGACATCAGCCCCAGCATTTT.

J is TRBJ2-1 and V is TRBV9; maybe TRBD2 (6 bases). The length of the CDR3 is 14 residues. The V end was cut by 2 bases, the J end by 7 bases, with 13 bases between. Germline CDR1 is SGDLS and CDR2 is YYNGEE. The CDR3 DNA reads TGTGCCAGCAGCGTCAGACTAGATCGGAATGAGCAGTTCTTC. It codes for CASSVRLDRNEQFF.

The V gene is TRBV4-1, the J gene TRBJ1-3; D might be TRBD1 (5 bases). The CDR3 totals 16 residues. CDR1 is MGHRA and CDR2 is YSYEKL in the germline V gene. Trimming took off 1 base at V and 3 bases at J, with 13 bases between the two ends. CDR3 protein: CASSQVWGVGGNTIYF. CDR3 nucleotide sequence: TGCGCCAGCAGCCAAGTCTGGGGGGTGGGTGGAAACACCATATATTTT.

Worth noting for this clone: The sample contains more than one DNA sequence encoding this CDR3. This chain joins TRBV3-1 (or the pseudogene TRBV3-2) and TRBJ1-6; perhaps TRBD1 as D (5 bases). This CDR3 spans 16 amino acids. The V end lost 0 bases, the J end lost 7 bases, and 13 bases lay between the germline ends. The V gene's germline CDR1 is LGHDT and CDR2 YNNKEL (reference sequence). The CDR3 DNA reads as TGTGCCAGCAGCCAAGAAGGGGCGGGGGGAAATTCACCCCTCCACTTT. This sequence encodes CASSQEGAGGNSPLHF.

This chain links TRBV11-2 with TRBJ2-7; 8 bases are shared with TRBD2. V shed 2 bases, J shed 0 bases, and the junction held 0 bases outside the gene matches. Germline CDR1 SGHAT, CDR2 FQNNGV. This CDR3 region has 14 residues. CDR3 in amino acids: CASSLTSGSYEQYF. The DNA for the CDR3 is TGTGCCAGCAGCTTAACTAGCGGCTCCTACGAGCAGTACTTC.

The chain employs TRBV7-2 and TRBJ2-7; D gene ambiguous. CDR1 is SGHTA and CDR2 is FQGNSA in the germline V gene. CDR3 length: 13 residues. V lost 8 bases to trimming and J lost 3 bases, with 14 bases between them. The CDR3 DNA is TGTGCCAGCTTCCTCGGCAGGTGCTACGAGCAGTACTTC. The encoded protein is CASFLGRCYEQYF.

The rearrangement links TRBV5-1 to TRBJ2-7; D possibly corresponds to TRBD1 (6 bases). From germline, CDR1 is SGHRS and CDR2 YFSETQ. Trimming removed 4 bases at V and 2 bases at J, with 16 bases between. The CDR3 sequence is 15 residues long. The CDR3 DNA reads as TGCGCCAGCAGCCCCCGACAGGACGTAGCCTACGAGCAGTACTTC. Amino acid sequence: CASSPRQDVAYEQYF. The full variable domain, with the rest looked up from reference TRBV5-1 and TRBJ2-7, is KAGVTQTPRYLIKTRGQQVTLSCSPISGHRSVSWYQQTPGQGLQFLFEYFSETQRNKGNFPGRFSGRQFSNSRSEMNVSTLELGDSALYLCASSPRQDVAYEQYFGPGTRLTVT.

The V and J genes are TRBV5-1 and TRBJ2-5; 10 nucleotides match TRBD2. Trimming took 2 bases from V and 5 from J; bases not matched to a gene: 6. The CDR3 is 15 amino acids. The germline gives CDR1 SGHRS, CDR2 YFSETQ. The CDR3 sequence is CASSFSGAGGETQYF. The DNA of the CDR3 is TGCGCCAGCAGCTTTAGCGGAGCGGGAGGGGAGACCCAGTACTTC.

CDR3 sequence: CASSIVAGGSLPRAYSNQPQHF. CDR3 in DNA: TGTGCCAGTAGTATAGTCGCAGGGGGCTCTCTCCCACGGGCTTATAGCAATCAGCCCCAGCATTTT. The chain carries TRBV19 and TRBJ1-5; the match to TRBD1 covers 8 bases. Germline CDR1 LNHDA, CDR2 SQIVND (reference sequence). The CDR3 has 22 amino acids. Unmatched junction bases numbered 20, after V lost 1 base and J lost 0 bases.

The rearrangement uses TRBV5-4 and TRBJ2-7, with 9 bases aligning to TRBD2. CDR1 and CDR2 (germline): SGHNT, YYREEE (reference sequence). The CDR3 sequence is 15 residues long. V shed 1 base, J shed 3 bases, and the junction held 5 bases outside the gene matches. The CDR3 here is CASSLSTSGYYEQYF. DNA for the CDR3: TGTGCCAGCAGCTTGAGTACTAGCGGGTACTACGAGCAGTACTTC.

This chain connects TRBV7-9 to TRBJ2-3; 7 nucleotides match TRBD2. The CDR3 covers 15 residues. Germline trimming cut 5 bases from V and 3 bases from J; bases unmatched to any gene: 8. Looked up from germline, CDR1 is SEHNR and CDR2 is FQNEAQ (reference sequence). In nucleotides, the CDR3 is TGTGCCAGCAGCCCAGAAGGACTAGGAACAGATACGCAGTATTTT. Protein product: CASSPEGLGTDTQYF.

Written as DNA, the CDR3 is TGTGCCAGCAAACCCGCGGGGGGGGCGCTCACTGAAGCTTTCTTT. Its protein is CASKPAGGALTEAFF. This sequence joins TRBV28 and TRBJ1-1, with a weak D call TRBD1 (6 bases). The CDR3 is made up of 15 amino acids. Per germline, CDR1 MDHEN and CDR2 SYDVKM. The V end was cut by 7 bases, the J end by 4 bases, with 19 bases between.

V and J are TRBV2 and TRBJ1-4, with TRBD1 identical over 10 bases. The CDR3 has 15 amino acids. Germline assignment: CDR1 SNHLY and CDR2 FYNNEI. The V gene end was trimmed by 5 bases and the J gene end by 8 bases; junction bases not matched to a gene: 8. The CDR3 is CASSSPGTGAEKLFF. As DNA, the CDR3 is TGTGCCAGCAGTTCTCCCGGGACAGGGGCCGAAAAACTGTTTTTT. Combining the CDR3 with reference TRBV2 and TRBJ1-4 gives the whole variable domain EPEVTQTPSHQVTQMGQEVILRCVPISNHLYFYWYRQILGQKVEFLVSFYNNEISEKSEIFDDQFSVERPDGSNFTLKIRSTKLEDSAMYFCASSSPGTGAEKLFFGSGTQLSVL.

The chain combines TRBV11-2 with TRBJ2-1; a weak D match, TRBD1 (5 bases). Germline values: CDR1 SGHAT, CDR2 FQNNGV. This CDR3 is built from 16 residues. The V end lost 5 bases, the J end lost 1 base, and 15 bases lay between the germline ends. The CDR3 DNA is TGTGCCAGCAGCACCCCAGGGATGCGGTCCTACAATGAGCAGTTCTTC. This encodes CASSTPGMRSYNEQFF.

The chain links TRBV18 to TRBJ1-1, with TRBD1 identical over 8 bases. V was pared by 2 bases and J by 3 bases, with 8 bases of the junction left unmatched. The germline gives CDR1 KGHSH, CDR2 LQKENI. This CDR3 contains 16 residues. The CDR3 reads CASSPTDRGIDTEAFF. CDR3 sequence (DNA): TGTGCCAGCTCACCAACAGACAGGGGAATAGACACTGAAGCTTTCTTT. The variable domain in full, with the rest retrieved from reference TRBV18 and TRBJ1-1, is NAGVMQNPRHLVRRRGQEARLRCSPMKGHSHVYWYRQLPEEGLKFMVYLQKENIIDESGMPKERFSAEFPKEGPSILRIQQVVRGDSAAYFCASSPTDRGIDTEAFFGQGTRLTVV.